This T cell receptor beta chain was recovered during a study of blood T cell repertoires in COVID-19. Study as a whole: COVID-19 samples, acute and convalescent, were from the United States, Italy and Spain. From T cells, B-cell-depleted T cells, or PBMCs came the material, which was cDNA or gDNA.

This CDR3 comprises 13 residues. Looked up from germline, CDR1 is KGHSH and CDR2 is LQKENI. The V and J ends lost 5 bases and 0 bases respectively, with 7 bases between them. Profiled with immunoSEQ multiplex PCR; TCRdb holds only in-frame clones, not every one. The repertoire holds roughly 11,000 clones, roughly 82% seen once, with around a fifth in the top ten. Sequencing was carried out using peripheral blood. The chain couples TRBV18 to TRBJ2-5, with D perhaps TRBD2 (6 bases). The receptor's source is a human donor in a cohort sampled during active COVID-19. The CDR3 protein is CASSLADQETQYF. The DNA for the CDR3 is TGTGCCAGCTCATTAGCGGACCAAGAGACCCAGTACTTC.